These T cell receptor beta chains were read from a single sample in a study of T cell responses to AZD1222 COVID-19 vaccine. Assay: immunoSEQ multiplex PCR; the TCRdb copy retains only in-frame clones and omits some. Here the sample spans 86,000 or so clones, 80% to 95% being singletons. Sequenced material: peripheral blood, taken on day 0 of MenACWY control vaccination. Every receptor here comes from an adult in good health. The CDR3 runs from the conserved cysteine through the conserved F or W. Each record gives: V gene, J gene, CDR3 protein.

v_gene: TRBV30; j_gene: TRBJ1-2; CDR3aa: CAWSVSGHPNYGYTF
v_gene: TRBV18; j_gene: TRBJ1-3; CDR3aa: CASSPIESSGNTIYF
v_gene: TRBV27; j_gene: TRBJ2-7; CDR3aa: CASSLALAYEQYF
v_gene: TRBV28; j_gene: TRBJ2-2; CDR3aa: CASSLISGGPVGELFF
v_gene: TRBV5-1; j_gene: TRBJ1-2; CDR3aa: CASSLVERGDYGYTF
v_gene: TRBV6-5; j_gene: TRBJ1-3; CDR3aa: CASSYSAGGNTIYF
v_gene: TRBV18; j_gene: TRBJ1-1; CDR3aa: CASSQTQGGTEAFF
v_gene: TRBV25-1; j_gene: TRBJ1-2; CDR3aa: CASSPGNLWGYTF
v_gene: TRBV28; j_gene: TRBJ2-1; CDR3aa: CASSSPGHQGRDEQFF
v_gene: TRBV28; j_gene: TRBJ1-3; CDR3aa: CASNAGGAGNTIYF
v_gene: TRBV29-1; j_gene: TRBJ1-2; CDR3aa: CSVEGGTFDYGYTF
v_gene: TRBV18; j_gene: TRBJ1-6; CDR3aa: CASSPRIPDEISPLHF
v_gene: TRBV6-1; j_gene: TRBJ2-2; CDR3aa: CASSEASGNTGELFF
v_gene: TRBV15; j_gene: TRBJ1-2; CDR3aa: CATSRAKGGGYTF
v_gene: TRBV6-5; j_gene: TRBJ1-4; CDR3aa: CASSRTVLNEKLFF
v_gene: TRBV6-6; j_gene: TRBJ1-2; CDR3aa: CASSRDSYGYTF
v_gene: TRBV9; j_gene: TRBJ2-3; CDR3aa: CASAGARGEDTQYF
v_gene: TRBV12-5; j_gene: TRBJ2-7; CDR3aa: CASGWKSGVSEQYF
v_gene: TRBV18; j_gene: TRBJ2-2; CDR3aa: CASSQGSPAGELFF
v_gene: TRBV6-5; j_gene: TRBJ2-7; CDR3aa: CASSYSEAYEQYF
v_gene: TRBV5-8; j_gene: TRBJ2-5; CDR3aa: CASSPGTSGNQETQYF
v_gene: TRBV14; j_gene: TRBJ1-2; CDR3aa: CASSPIGQGELNGYTF
v_gene: TRBV28; j_gene: TRBJ2-7; CDR3aa: CASSLGTYEQYF
v_gene: TRBV28; j_gene: TRBJ1-6; CDR3aa: CASSPWTGGNSPLHF
v_gene: TRBV14; j_gene: TRBJ1-1; CDR3aa: CASSRILNTEAFF
v_gene: TRBV18; j_gene: TRBJ1-4; CDR3aa: CASSPPGQPQKLFF
v_gene: TRBV18; j_gene: TRBJ1-5; CDR3aa: CASSPRNDQPQHF
v_gene: TRBV4-1; j_gene: TRBJ2-7; CDR3aa: CASSQDPLTYEQYF
v_gene: TRBV9; j_gene: TRBJ1-2; CDR3aa: CASSPGTGGLYGYTF
v_gene: TRBV15; j_gene: TRBJ2-1; CDR3aa: CATSTGGYGSYNEQFF
v_gene: TRBV6-5; j_gene: TRBJ2-7; CDR3aa: CASSPETSASYEQYF
v_gene: TRBV30; j_gene: TRBJ1-5; CDR3aa: CAWSPGQGVYQPQHF
v_gene: TRBV5-1; j_gene: TRBJ1-5; CDR3aa: CASSLLAGGGQPQHF
v_gene: TRBV19; j_gene: TRBJ2-3; CDR3aa: CASSSASGDTQYF
v_gene: TRBV6-5; j_gene: TRBJ2-2; CDR3aa: CASKGGTGELFF
v_gene: TRBV6-2/TRBV6-3; j_gene: TRBJ2-1; CDR3aa: CASSWTSGVNEQFF
v_gene: TRBV5-4; j_gene: TRBJ2-7; CDR3aa: CASSLEGFGFEQYF
v_gene: TRBV25-1; j_gene: TRBJ1-2; CDR3aa: CASSEQGAANYGYTF
v_gene: TRBV5-4; j_gene: TRBJ2-7; CDR3aa: CASSPSSGSVPYEQYF
v_gene: TRBV7-8; j_gene: TRBJ1-2; CDR3aa: CASSPEVVGYGYTF
v_gene: TRBV30; j_gene: TRBJ1-5; CDR3aa: CAWSLGGDQPQHF
v_gene: TRBV30; j_gene: TRBJ1-2; CDR3aa: CAWSRFGAGANGYTF
v_gene: TRBV28; j_gene: TRBJ2-7; CDR3aa: CATKEQNYEQYF
v_gene: TRBV13; j_gene: TRBJ1-6; CDR3aa: CASSPVGRERYNSPLHF
v_gene: TRBV5-6; j_gene: TRBJ1-2; CDR3aa: CASSFGSYGYTF
v_gene: TRBV19; j_gene: TRBJ2-6; CDR3aa: CASSPTGTHSGANVLTF